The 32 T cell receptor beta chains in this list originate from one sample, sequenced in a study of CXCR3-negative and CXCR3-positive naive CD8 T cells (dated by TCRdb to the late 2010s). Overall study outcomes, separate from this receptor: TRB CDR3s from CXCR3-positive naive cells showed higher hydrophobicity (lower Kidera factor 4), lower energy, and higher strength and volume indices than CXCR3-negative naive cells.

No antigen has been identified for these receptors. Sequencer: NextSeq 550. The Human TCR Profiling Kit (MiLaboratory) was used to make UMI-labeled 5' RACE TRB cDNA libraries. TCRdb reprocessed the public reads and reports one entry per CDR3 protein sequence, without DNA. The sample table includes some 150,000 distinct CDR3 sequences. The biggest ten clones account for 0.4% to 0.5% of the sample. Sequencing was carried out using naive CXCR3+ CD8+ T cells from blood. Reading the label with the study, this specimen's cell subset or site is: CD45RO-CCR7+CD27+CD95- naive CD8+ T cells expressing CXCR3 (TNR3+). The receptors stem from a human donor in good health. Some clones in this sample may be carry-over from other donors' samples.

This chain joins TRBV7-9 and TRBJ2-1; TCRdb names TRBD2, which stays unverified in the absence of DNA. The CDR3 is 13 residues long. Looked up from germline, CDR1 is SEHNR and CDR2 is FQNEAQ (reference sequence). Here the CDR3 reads CASSSGLLLEQFF. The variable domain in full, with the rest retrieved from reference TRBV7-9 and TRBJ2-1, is DTGVSQNPRHKITKRGQNVTFRCDPISEHNRLYWYRQTLGQGPEFLTYFQNEAQLEKSRLLSDRFSAERPKGSFSTLEIQRTEQGDSAMYLCASSSGLLLEQFFGPGTRLTVL.

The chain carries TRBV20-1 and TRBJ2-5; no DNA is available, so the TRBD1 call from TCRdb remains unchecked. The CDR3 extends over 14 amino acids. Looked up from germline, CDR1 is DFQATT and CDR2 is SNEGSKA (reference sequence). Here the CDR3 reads CSARGTGGQETQYF.

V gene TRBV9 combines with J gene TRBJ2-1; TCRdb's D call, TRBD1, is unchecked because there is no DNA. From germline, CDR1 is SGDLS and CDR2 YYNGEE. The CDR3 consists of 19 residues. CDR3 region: CASSVGTRPGTGYSNEQFF.

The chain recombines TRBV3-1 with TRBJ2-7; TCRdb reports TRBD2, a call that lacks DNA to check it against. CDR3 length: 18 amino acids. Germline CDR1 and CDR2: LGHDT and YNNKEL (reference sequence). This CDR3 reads CASSHKSPGLAGFHEQYF.

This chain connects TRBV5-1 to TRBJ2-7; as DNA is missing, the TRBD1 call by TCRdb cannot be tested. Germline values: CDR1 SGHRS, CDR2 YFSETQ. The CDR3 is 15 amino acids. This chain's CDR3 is CASRVDRAGLYEQYF.

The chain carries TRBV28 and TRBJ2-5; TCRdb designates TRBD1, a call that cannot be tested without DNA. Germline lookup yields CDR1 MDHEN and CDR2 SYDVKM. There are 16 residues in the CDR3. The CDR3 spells CASSLSWTALQETQYF.

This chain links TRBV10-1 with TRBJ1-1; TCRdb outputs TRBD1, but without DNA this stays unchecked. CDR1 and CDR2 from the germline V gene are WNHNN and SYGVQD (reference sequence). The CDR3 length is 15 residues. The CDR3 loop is CASTSWTVMNTEAFF.

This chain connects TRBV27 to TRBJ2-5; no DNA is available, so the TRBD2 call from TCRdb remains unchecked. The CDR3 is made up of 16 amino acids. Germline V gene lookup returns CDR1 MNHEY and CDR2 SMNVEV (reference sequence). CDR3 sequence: CASSSGLAGGVETQYF.

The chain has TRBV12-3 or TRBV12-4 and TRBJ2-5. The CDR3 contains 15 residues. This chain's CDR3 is CASSLFRSYQETQYF.

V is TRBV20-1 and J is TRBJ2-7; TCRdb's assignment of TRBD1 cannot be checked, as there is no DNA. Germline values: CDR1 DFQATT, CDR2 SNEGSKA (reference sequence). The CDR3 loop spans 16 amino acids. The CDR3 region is CSAGTGWDSSWNEQYF.

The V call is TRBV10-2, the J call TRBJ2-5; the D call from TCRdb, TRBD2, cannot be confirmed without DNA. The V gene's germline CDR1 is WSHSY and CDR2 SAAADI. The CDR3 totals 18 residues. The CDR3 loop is CASSESIDGGASRETQYF.

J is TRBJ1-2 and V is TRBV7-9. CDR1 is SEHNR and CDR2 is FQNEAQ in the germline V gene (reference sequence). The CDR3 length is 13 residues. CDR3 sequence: CASSDGLSTLYTF.

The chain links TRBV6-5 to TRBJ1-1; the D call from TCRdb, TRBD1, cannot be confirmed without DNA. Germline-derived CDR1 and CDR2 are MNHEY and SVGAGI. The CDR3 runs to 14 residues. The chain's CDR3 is CASSLGHMNTEAFF.

This CDR3 is CASSSSGGDYNEQFF. The chain employs TRBV11-3 and TRBJ2-1; TCRdb indicates TRBD2, and absent DNA this call remains unverified. The V gene's germline CDR1 is SGHNT and CDR2 YENEEA. The CDR3 is 15 amino acids.

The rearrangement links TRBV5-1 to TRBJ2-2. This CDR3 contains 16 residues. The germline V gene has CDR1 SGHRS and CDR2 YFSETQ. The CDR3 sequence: CASSRDDSGNTGELFF.

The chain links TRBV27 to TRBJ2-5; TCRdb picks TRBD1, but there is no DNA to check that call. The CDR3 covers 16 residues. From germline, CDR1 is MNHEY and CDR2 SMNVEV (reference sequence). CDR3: CASSAPGGLRWETQYF.

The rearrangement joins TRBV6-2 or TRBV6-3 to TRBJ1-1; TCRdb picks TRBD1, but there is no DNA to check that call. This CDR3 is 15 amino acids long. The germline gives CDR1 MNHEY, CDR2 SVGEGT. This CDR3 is CASSYTGGVGTEAFF.

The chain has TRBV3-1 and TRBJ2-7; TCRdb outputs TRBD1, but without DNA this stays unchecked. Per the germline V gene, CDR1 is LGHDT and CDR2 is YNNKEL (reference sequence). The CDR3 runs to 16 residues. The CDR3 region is CASSPRRGASSYEQYF.

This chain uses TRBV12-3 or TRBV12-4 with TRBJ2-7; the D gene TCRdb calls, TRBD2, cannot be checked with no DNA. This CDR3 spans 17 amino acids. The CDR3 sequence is CASSLAGFRGLAGEQYF.

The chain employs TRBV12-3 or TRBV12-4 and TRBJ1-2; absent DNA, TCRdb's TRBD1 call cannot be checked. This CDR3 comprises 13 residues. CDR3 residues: CASTLGGGSGYTF.

The CDR3 protein is CASSKPPVANTGELFF. V and J are TRBV7-9 and TRBJ2-2; TCRdb outputs TRBD1, but without DNA this stays unchecked. This CDR3 spans 16 amino acids. Germline V gene data show CDR1 as SEHNR and CDR2 as FQNEAQ (reference sequence).

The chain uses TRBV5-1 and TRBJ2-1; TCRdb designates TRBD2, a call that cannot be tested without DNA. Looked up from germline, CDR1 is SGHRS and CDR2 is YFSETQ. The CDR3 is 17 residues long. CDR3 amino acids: CASSLAPLAGPHNEQFF.

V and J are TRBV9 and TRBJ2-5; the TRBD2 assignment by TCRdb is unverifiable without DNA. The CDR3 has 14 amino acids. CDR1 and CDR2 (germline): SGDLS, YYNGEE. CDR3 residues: CASSVSGAAGTQYF.

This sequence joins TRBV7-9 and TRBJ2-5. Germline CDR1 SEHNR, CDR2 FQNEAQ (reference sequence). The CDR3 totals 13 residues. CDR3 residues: CASRQDPQETQYF.

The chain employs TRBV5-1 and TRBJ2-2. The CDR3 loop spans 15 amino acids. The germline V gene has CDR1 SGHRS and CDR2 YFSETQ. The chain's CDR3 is CASSPEDRLFGELFF.

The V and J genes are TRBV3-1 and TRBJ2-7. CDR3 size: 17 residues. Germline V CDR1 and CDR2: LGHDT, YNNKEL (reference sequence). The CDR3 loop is CASSHRLWAGGSYEQYF.

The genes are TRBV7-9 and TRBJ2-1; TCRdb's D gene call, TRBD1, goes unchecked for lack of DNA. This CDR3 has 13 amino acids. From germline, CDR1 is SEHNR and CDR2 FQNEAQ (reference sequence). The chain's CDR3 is CASSLVGAPKEFF. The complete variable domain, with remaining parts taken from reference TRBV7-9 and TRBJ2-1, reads DTGVSQNPRHKITKRGQNVTFRCDPISEHNRLYWYRQTLGQGPEFLTYFQNEAQLEKSRLLSDRFSAERPKGSFSTLEIQRTEQGDSAMYLCASSLVGAPKEFFGPGTRLTVL.

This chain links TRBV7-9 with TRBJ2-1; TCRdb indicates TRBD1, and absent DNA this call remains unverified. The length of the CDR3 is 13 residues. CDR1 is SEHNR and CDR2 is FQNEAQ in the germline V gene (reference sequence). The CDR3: CASSSTEYNEQFF.

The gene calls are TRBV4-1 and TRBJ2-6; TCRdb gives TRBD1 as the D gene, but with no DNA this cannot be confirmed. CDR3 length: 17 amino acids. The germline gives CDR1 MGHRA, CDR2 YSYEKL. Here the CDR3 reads CASSQEQGASGANVLTF.

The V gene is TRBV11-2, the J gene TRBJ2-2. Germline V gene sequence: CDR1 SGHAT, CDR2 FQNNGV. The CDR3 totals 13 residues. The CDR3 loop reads CASSLHDTGELFF.

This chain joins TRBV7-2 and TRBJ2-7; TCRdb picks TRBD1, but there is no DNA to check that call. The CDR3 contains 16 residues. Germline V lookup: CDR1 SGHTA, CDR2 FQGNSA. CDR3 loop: CASSLGPAGGPYEQYF.

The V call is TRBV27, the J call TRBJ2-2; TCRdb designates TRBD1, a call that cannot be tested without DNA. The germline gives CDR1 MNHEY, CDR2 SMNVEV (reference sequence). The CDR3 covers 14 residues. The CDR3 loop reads CASIDRGRGGELFF.